What follows describes a single T cell receptor (beta chain). It lacks a known antigen. Base qualities are not recorded, but no much larger clone differs from it by a single base. The data originate from a study of patients and donors after allogeneic stem cell transplantation (dated by TCRdb to the early 2020s). Library prep was done by RT-PCR. Instrument used: NextSeq 550. TCRdb took the public reads, trimmed them with fastp at Q25, ran MiXCR for clone calling and kept in-frame beta chains. Rows are unified per CDR3 protein, each entry keeping the most common DNA and genes. The sample profile shows hundreds of thousands of distinct CDR3 sequences; about 14% of them were found once. Jointly, the top ten make up 11% of the sample. Counted from cysteine to phenylalanine, this CDR3 has 14 amino acids. Only CDR3 DNA is held: 42 bases, read in frame from base 1. CDR1 and CDR2, looked up from the germline V gene, are SQVTM and ANQGSEA. From V the trimming removes 3 bases and from J it removes 6 bases, while the gene matches leave 5 bases of the junction unaccounted for.

The sample taken for sequencing was blood, either unsorted or a sorted T cell fraction (not recorded which). The receptor chain draws on TRBV29-1 and TRBJ1-2, and TRBD1 aligns with 12 junction nucleotides. The TCR comes from a human donor who was either an allogeneic HSCT recipient or a stem cell or donor lymphocyte infusion donor (not recorded which). It is not recorded whose cells these are; they may come from a transplant donor. The base sequence is TGCAGCGTTGACCCGGGACAGGGGGCGGATGGCTACACCTTC. Protein translation: CSVDPGQGADGYTF. Full variable domain (CDR3 extended with the reference TRBV29-1 and TRBJ1-2 proteins): SAVISQKPSRDICQRGTSLTIQCQVDSQVTMMFWYRQQPGQSLTLIATANQGSEATYESGFVIDKFPISRPNLTFSTLTVSNMSPEDSSIYLCSVDPGQGADGYTFGSGTRLTVV.